What follows describes a single T cell receptor beta chain. The data belong to a study of OX40 agonist ivuxolimab in advanced cancers. Germline V gene sequence: CDR1 LGHNA, CDR2 YSLEER. Deletions cut 0 bases from V and 7 bases from J, with 10 bases between. This CDR3 region has 15 residues. Clones were sequenced by immunoSEQ multiplex PCR, and TCRdb holds only the in-frame ones, with some missing. The sample holds over 95,000 clones, 95% to 97% seen once. The receptor was derived from an adult with an advanced solid tumor such as melanoma, head and neck, liver or kidney cancer. The sequencing used CD4+ or CD8+ T cells sorted from blood, collected in a trial of the OX40 agonist ivuxolimab. The chain uses TRBV4-3 and TRBJ1-6; a weak D match, TRBD1 (5 bases). CDR3 sequence: CASSQDRGVNSPLHF. The CDR3 DNA follows: TGCGCCAGCAGCCAAGATAGGGGTGTCAATTCACCCCTCCACTTT.